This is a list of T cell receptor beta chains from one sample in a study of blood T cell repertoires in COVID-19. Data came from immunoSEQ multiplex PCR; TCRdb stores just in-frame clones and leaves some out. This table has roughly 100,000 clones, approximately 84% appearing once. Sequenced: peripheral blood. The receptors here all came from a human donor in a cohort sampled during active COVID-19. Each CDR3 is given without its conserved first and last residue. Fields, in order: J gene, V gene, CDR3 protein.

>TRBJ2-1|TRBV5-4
ASSQKQGAQF
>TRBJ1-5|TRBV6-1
ASSEARRSNQPQH
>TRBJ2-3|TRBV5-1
ASTMGQRGTDTQY
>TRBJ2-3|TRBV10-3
AISVKLAGGTDTQY
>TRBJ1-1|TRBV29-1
SVPAGTLGSEAF
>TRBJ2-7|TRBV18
ASSPTRTGAGEQY
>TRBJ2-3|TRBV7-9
ASSPEVAPDTQY
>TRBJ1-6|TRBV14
ASSLAYNSPLH
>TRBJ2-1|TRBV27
ASSLGTSGAAYNEQF
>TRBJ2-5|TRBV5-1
ASSTGQYQETQY
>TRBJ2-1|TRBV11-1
ASSLRGLYNEQF
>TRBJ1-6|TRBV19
ASSTETGYNSPLH
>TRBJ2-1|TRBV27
APRSGGGYNEQF
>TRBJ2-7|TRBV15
ATSTRGAPPSEQY
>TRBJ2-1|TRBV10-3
AIREGTDNYNNEQF
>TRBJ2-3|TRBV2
ASSGGSGGTDTQY
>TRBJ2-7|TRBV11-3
ASSPRGTNEQY
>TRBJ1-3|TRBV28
ASSPPRGSGNTIY
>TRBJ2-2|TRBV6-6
ASSGPGVWGGELF
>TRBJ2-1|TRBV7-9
ASSPSEKQF
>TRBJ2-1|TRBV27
ASSLDSYNEQF
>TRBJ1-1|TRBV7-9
ASSGQELMNTEAF
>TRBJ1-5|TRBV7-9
ASSRGSSNQPQH
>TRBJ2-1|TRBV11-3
ASSLKGLVTTNEQF
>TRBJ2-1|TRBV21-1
ASSKGTSGDREQF
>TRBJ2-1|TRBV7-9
ASSSFVGAINEQF
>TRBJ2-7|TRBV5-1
ASSLRSISAGPPYEQY
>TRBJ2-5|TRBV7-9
ASSRATGVETQY